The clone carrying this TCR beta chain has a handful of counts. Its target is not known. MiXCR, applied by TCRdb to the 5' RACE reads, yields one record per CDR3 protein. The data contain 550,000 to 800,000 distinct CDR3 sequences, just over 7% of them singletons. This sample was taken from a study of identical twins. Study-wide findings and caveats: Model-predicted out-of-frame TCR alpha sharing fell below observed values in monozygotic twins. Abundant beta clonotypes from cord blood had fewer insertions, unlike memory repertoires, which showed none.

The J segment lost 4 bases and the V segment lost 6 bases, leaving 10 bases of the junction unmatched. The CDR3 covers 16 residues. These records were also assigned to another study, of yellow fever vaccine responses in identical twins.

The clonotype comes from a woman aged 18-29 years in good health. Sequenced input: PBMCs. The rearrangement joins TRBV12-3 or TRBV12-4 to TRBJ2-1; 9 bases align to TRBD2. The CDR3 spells CASSTILAGNYNEQFF. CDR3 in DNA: TGTGCCAGCAGCACCATTCTAGCGGGGAATTACAATGAGCAGTTCTTC.